This T cell receptor (beta chain) is from a study of T cells in tuberculosis. Study-level results: Smaller distances to GMM-specific TCRs suggested their expansion in active tuberculosis. A GMM-specific repertoire classifier reached approximately 84% accuracy, AUROC about 0.87.

Using immunoSEQ multiplex PCR, the repertoire was profiled, and TCRdb retains in-frame clones only, with some absent. The sample holds around 38,000 clones, roughly 96% seen once. CDR3 length: 18 residues. Per germline, CDR1 MGHDK and CDR2 SYGVNS. Trimming cost V 8 bases and J 0 bases; bases outside gene matches: 18. Concerning this clone: The antigen is undetermined.

The source is a donor aged 10 to 29 with latent tuberculosis or without tuberculosis infection. Specimen: PBMCs. This chain uses TRBV25-1 with TRBJ2-7, with 8 positions matching TRBD1. This CDR3 is CASQPAGTGPQSSYEQYF. The CDR3 bases are TGTGCCAGCCAACCCGCCGGGACAGGCCCTCAAAGCTCCTACGAGCAGTACTTC.